A single T cell receptor (beta chain) is shown here with its context. The sample belongs to a study of CD8 T cells in Susac syndrome. 0.5 to 1 ug RNA was reverse transcribed with random hexamers. TCRdb reprocessed the immunoSEQ multiplex PCR reads with MiXCR, giving one entry per CDR3 protein. The sample comprises around 200,000 distinct CDR3 sequences, approximately 94% of which are singletons, and 0.093% rests with the top ten. Sequencing of TCR beta was performed on blood CD8+ and CD4+ T cells. In contrast to the negatively isolated CD8+ and CD4+ T cells, TEMRA cells were FACS-enriched. From germline, CDR1 is SQVTM and CDR2 ANQGSEA. The J segment lost 5 bases and the V segment lost 7 bases, leaving 7 bases of the junction unmatched. The CDR3 has 13 amino acids.

This TCR was sampled from a human donor with multiple sclerosis. The chain uses TRBV29-1 and TRBJ2-7; TRBD1 aligns across 11 bases. Sequencing input: CD4+ T cells from PBMCs. The CDR3 reads CSAAGQGGNEQYF. CDR3 nucleotides: TGCAGCGCCGCGGGACAGGGGGGAAACGAGCAGTACTTC.